The 3 T cell receptor beta chains listed next were all sequenced from one sample in a study of shared clonotypes between healthy human individuals. Only in-frame clones appear in the TCRdb table, and some are missing; sequencing was by immunoSEQ multiplex PCR. The sample includes a few million clones, more than 80% of them seen just once. The sequencing sample was made of naive CD4+ T cells sorted from blood. The subset: CD45RA+ positively selected. These receptors were taken from a man aged 18 to 30 in good health.

Details on this clone: The same CDR3 also results from other DNA sequences found in this sample. The rearrangement joins TRBV5-1 to TRBJ2-7, with 10 bases aligning to TRBD2. The V and J ends lost 4 bases and 3 bases, in that order; junction bases with no gene match: 4. The CDR3 contains 14 residues. In germline, CDR1 is SGHRS, CDR2 YFSETQ. The CDR3 DNA sequence: TGCGCCAGCAGCAGTACTAGCGGGAACTACGAGCAGTACTTC. This encodes CASSSTSGNYEQYF.

The chain has TRBV6-1 and TRBJ2-3; tentative D call: TRBD1 (6 bases). V gave up 7 bases and J gave up 4 bases, with 15 bases separating them. Per the germline V gene, CDR1 is MNHNS and CDR2 is SASEGT. The CDR3 has 14 residues. CDR3 sequence: CASTQQGLPDTQYF. Here the CDR3 DNA reads TGTGCCAGCACTCAACAGGGTTTACCAGATACGCAGTATTTT.

The genes are TRBV7-2 and TRBJ1-1; D is unresolved. The CDR3 extends over 14 amino acids. Trimming took 2 bases from V and 1 from J, leaving 8 bases between them. Germline assignment: CDR1 SGHTA and CDR2 FQGNSA. Here the CDR3 DNA reads TGTGCCAGCAGCTTACTATCGCCGAACACTGAAGCTTTCTTT. Amino acids: CASSLLSPNTEAFF. The full variable domain, with the rest looked up from reference TRBV7-2 and TRBJ1-1, is GAGVSQSPSNKVTEKGKDVELRCDPISGHTALYWYRQSLGQGLEFLIYFQGNSAPDKSGLPSDRFSAERTGGSVSTLTIQRTQQEDSAVYLCASSLLSPNTEAFFGQGTRLTVV.